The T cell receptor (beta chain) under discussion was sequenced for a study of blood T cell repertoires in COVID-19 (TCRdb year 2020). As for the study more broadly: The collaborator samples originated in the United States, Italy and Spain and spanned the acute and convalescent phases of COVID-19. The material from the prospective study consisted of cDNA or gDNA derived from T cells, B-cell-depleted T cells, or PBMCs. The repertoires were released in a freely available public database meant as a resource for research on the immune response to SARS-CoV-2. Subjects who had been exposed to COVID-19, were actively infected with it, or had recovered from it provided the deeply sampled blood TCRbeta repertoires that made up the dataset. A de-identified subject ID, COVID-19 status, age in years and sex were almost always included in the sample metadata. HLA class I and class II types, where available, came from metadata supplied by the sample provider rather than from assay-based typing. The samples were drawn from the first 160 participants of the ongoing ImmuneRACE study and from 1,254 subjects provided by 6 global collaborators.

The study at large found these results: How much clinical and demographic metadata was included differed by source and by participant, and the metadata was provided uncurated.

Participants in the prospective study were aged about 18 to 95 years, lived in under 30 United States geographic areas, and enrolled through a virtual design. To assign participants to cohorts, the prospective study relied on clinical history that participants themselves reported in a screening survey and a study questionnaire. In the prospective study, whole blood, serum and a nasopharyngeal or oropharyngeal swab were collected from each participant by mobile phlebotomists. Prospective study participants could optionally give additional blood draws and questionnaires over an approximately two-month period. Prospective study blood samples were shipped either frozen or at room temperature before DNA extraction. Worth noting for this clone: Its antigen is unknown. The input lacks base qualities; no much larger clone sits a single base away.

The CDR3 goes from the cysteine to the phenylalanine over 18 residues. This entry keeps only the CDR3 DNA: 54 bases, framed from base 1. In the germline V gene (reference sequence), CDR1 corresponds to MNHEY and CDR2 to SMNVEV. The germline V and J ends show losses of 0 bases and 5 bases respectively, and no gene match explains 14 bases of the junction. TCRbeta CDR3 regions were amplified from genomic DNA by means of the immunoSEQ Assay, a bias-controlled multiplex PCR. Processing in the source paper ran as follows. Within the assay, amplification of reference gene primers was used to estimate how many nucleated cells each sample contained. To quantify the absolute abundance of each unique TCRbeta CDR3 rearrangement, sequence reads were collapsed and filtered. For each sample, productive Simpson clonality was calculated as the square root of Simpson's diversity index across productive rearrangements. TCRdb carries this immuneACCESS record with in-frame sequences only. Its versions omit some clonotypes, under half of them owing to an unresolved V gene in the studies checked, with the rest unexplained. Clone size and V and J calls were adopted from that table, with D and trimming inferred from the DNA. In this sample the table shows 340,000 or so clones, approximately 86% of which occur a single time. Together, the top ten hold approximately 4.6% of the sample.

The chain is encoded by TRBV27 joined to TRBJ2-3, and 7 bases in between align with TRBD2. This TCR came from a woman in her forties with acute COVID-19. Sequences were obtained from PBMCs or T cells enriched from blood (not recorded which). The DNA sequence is TGTGCCAGCAGTTTATCCGCCCCGGGGCGGGAGTTCGAAGATACGCAGTATTTT. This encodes CASSLSAPGREFEDTQYF.